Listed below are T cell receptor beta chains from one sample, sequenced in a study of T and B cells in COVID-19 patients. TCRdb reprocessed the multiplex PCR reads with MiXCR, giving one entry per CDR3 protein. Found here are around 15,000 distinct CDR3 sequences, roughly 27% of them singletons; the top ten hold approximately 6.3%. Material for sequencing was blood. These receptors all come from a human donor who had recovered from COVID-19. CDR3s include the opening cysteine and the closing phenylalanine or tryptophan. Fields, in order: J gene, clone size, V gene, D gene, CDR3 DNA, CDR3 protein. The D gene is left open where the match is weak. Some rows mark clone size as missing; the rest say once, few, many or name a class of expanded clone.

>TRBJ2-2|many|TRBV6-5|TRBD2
TGTGCCAGCAGGCGGACTAGCGGGAACACCGGGGAGCTGTTTTTT
CASRRTSGNTGELFF
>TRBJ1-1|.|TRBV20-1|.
TGCAGTGCTAGCATCAGGGCGAACACTGAAGCTTTCTTT
CSASIRANTEAFF
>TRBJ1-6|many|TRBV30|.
TGTGCCTGGAGTGCCCCGACAGCTTCGGGTTCACCCCTCCACTTT
CAWSAPTASGSPLHF
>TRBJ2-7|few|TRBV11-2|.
TGTGCCAGCAGCCCTCTCTACGAGCAGTACTTC
CASSPLYEQYF
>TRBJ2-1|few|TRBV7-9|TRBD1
TGTGCCAGCAGCTTAGGACCTGGACAGGGCAATGAGCAGTTCTTC
CASSLGPGQGNEQFF
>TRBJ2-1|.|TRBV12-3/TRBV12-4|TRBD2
TGTGCCAGCAGCTACGGGACTAGCGCTTACATTGAGCAGTTCTTC
CASSYGTSAYIEQFF
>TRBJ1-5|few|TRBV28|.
TGTGCCAGCAGTTTTTGGTCCCAGCCCCAGCATTTT
CASSFWSQPQHF
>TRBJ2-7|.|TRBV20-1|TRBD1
TGCAGTGCTCATTCCGACAGGGGAAGAACCCACGAGCAGTACTTC
CSAHSDRGRTHEQYF
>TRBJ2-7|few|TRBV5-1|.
TGCGCCAGCAGCTTGGAGTACACCAACGAGCAGTACTTC
CASSLEYTNEQYF
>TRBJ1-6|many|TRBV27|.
TGTGCCAGCAGTTTAGAGGGGCTACATAATTCACCCCTCCACTTT
CASSLEGLHNSPLHF
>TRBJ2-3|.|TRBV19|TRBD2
TGTGCCAGTAGTAAAGGACTAGCGGGAGGGCCAGGGGATACGCAGTATTTT
CASSKGLAGGPGDTQYF
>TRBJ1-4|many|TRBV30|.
TGTGCCTGGAGTGACAGGAATGAAAAACTGTTTTTT
CAWSDRNEKLFF
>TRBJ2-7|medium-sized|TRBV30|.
TGTGCCTGGGGTTCAACGGGATACGAGCAGTACTTC
CAWGSTGYEQYF
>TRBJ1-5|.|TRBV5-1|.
TGCGCCAGCAGCTTGTCAGGTATTGGCAATCAGCCCCAGCATTTT
CASSLSGIGNQPQHF
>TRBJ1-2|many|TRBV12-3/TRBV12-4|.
TGTGCCAGCAGCCTAACAGGGCATTGGAGATTC
CASSLTGHWRF
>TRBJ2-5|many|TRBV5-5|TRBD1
TGTGCCAGCAGCCTGGACGGACAGGGGGTTTTCTATGGCCACCAAGAGACCCAGTACTTC
CASSLDGQGVFYGHQETQYF
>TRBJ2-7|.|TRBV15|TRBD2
TGTGCCACCAGCAGCGGTAGCGGGGGTTACGAGCAGTACTTC
CATSSGSGGYEQYF
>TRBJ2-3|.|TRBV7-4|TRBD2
TGTGCCAGCAGCTTAGTTACTAGCGGGAGCGATACGCAGTATTTT
CASSLVTSGSDTQYF
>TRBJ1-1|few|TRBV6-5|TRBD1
TGTGCCAGCAGTCCCCCCCCGGGACAGGGAAATCTCAAGGGGGCTTTCTTT
CASSPPPGQGNLKGAFF
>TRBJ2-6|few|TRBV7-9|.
TGTGCCAGCAGCCCGCCTGGGGGCTCTGGGGCCAACGTCCTGACTTTC
CASSPPGGSGANVLTF
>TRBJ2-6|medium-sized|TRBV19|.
TGTGCCAGTAGTATAGCTGGAAGCTCTGGGGCCAACGTCCTGACTTTC
CASSIAGSSGANVLTF
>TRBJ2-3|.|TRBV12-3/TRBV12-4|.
TGTGCCAGCAGCCAACTCCTGACGGGTACGCAGTATTTT
CASSQLLTGTQYF
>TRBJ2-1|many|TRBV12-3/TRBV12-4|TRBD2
TGTGCCAGCACCCAGACTGGGGGGAGGGATGAGCAGTTCTTC
CASTQTGGRDEQFF
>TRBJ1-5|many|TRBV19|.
TGTGCCAGTAGTATTTATTTGATGACGGAGAATCAGCCCCAGCATTTT
CASSIYLMTENQPQHF
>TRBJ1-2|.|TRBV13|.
TGTGCCAGCGGAGGCCGAGGGAGCCCCGATGGCTACACCTTC
CASGGRGSPDGYTF
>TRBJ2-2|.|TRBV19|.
TGTGCCAGTAGTATAGATGGGCGCCGAAGGACCGGGGAGCTGTTTTTT
CASSIDGRRRTGELFF
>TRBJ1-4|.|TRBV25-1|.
TGTGCCAGCATGGGTCGGGGTGGTGAAAAACTGTTTTTT
CASMGRGGEKLFF
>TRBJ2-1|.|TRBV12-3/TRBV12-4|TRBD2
TGTGCCAGCCGTCCGGGAGGCTCCTACAATGAGCAGTTCTTC
CASRPGGSYNEQFF
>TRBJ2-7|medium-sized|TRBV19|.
TGTGCCAGTAGTCCCACAGGGAGTCGTACCGGCGAGCAGTACTTC
CASSPTGSRTGEQYF
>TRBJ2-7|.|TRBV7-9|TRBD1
TGTGCCAGCAGCTTGGTTACCGGGACAGGGAGCGACGAGCAGTACTTC
CASSLVTGTGSDEQYF
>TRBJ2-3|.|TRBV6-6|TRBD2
TGTGCCAGCAGCCTAGCGGGAGGGGCAGATACGCAGTATTTT
CASSLAGGADTQYF
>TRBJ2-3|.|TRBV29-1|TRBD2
TGCAGCGTTGAAAGTACTAGCGGGGGAACAGATACGCAGTATTTT
CSVESTSGGTDTQYF
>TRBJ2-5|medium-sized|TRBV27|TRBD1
TGTGCCAGCAGTCCCGGGACAGGGCTGGTGACCCAGTACTTC
CASSPGTGLVTQYF
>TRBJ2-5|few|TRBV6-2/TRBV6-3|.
TGTGCCAGCAGTTCCCCTAGTTCCGGGCTTGCGGCGGAGACCCAGTACTTC
CASSSPSSGLAAETQYF
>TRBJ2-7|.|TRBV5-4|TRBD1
TGCGCCAGCAGCTCCCGGACAGGTTACTACGAGCAGTACTTC
CASSSRTGYYEQYF
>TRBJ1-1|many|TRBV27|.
TGTGCCAGCAGTTTGAGGCCGATCCCAGTTTCTGAAGCTTTCTTT
CASSLRPIPVSEAFF